The source of this TCR beta chain is a study of response to subunit inactivated influenza vaccine. Whole-study findings and limits: Seasonal influenza vaccination, on each occasion, was suggested by the authors to recruit few new T cells.

Using its own MiXCR run on the RT-PCR reads, TCRdb lists one record per CDR3 protein. The sample comprises around 500,000 distinct CDR3 sequences, approximately 11% of which are singletons, and more than 10% rests with the top ten. This clonotype came up a few times. Its specificity is not known. V lost 5 bases, J lost 0 bases, and 14 bases lay in between. This CDR3 comprises 16 residues. Germline V gene sequence: CDR1 SGHVS, CDR2 FQNEAQ. The chain employs TRBV7-8 and TRBJ2-4; D may match TRBD1 or TRBD2 (5 bases each). This clonotype originated in a man aged 45-65 years who received an inactivated influenza vaccine. The input for sequencing was PBMCs from blood, taken around seven weeks after vaccination. CDR3 amino acids: CASSPGRIIAKNIQYF. CDR3 nucleotides: TGTGCCAGCAGCCCGGGACGGATTATAGCCAAAAACATTCAGTACTTC.